This TCR beta chain is drawn from a study of vaccination effects on CD4 cells after COVID-19. Details on this clone: Its antigen is currently unknown.

Here immunoSEQ multiplex PCR was the method, and the copy in TCRdb shows in-frame clones only, minus some. The repertoire holds about 66,000 clones, with 76% as singletons. The CDR3 length is 14 residues. Looked up from germline, CDR1 is SGHNT and CDR2 is YYREEE (reference sequence). The V end was cut by 2 bases, the J end by 5 bases, with 13 bases between. Using viral peptide pools, the ViraFEST assay grew out antigen-specific CD4+ T cells prior to sequencing. Researchers isolated CD4+ T cells once 9 to 11 days of culture had elapsed. BNT162b2 vaccine or mRNA-1273 vaccine was given to participants in two doses. Researchers swapped half the medium for IL-2 medium on both days 3 and 7.

J is TRBJ2-5 and V is TRBV5-4; D could derive from TRBD1 or TRBD2 (6 bases each). This receptor was obtained from a human donor who received a COVID-19 vaccine. The source material was CD4+ T cells from PBMCs cultured with HCoV-OC43 spike peptides, sampled after COVID-19 vaccination. Subset noted: HCoV-OC43 spike overlapping peptide pool stimulation. The DNA for the CDR3 is TGTGCCAGCAGCTTATTTGGGGGGCAGGAGACCCAGTACTTC. Translation: CASSLFGGQETQYF.